Shown below are 2 T cell receptor beta chains from a single sample sequenced in a study of blood T cell repertoires in COVID-19. The assay was immunoSEQ multiplex PCR, and TCRdb's table has in-frame clones only and misses some. Seen here are roughly 230,000 clones, roughly 81% observed once, and the top ten hold more than 6.5%. Sequencing was carried out using PBMCs or T cells enriched from blood (not recorded which). The source of these receptors is a woman aged 45-59 years who had been exposed to COVID-19.

The rearrangement joins TRBV29-1 to TRBJ2-5; TRBD2 agrees at 9 bases. Germline V gives CDR1 SQVTM, CDR2 ANQGSEA. Trimming took 5 bases from V and 4 from J; bases not matched to a gene: 2. CDR3 size: 12 residues. The CDR3 is CSVRAGGETQYF. In DNA, the CDR3 is TGCAGCGTTCGAGCGGGGGGAGAGACCCAGTACTTC.

The V gene is TRBV5-8, the J gene TRBJ2-6; D gene ambiguous. The V end was cut by 2 bases, the J end by 0 bases, with 12 bases between. CDR1 and CDR2 (germline): SGHTS, YDEGEE. CDR3 length: 17 residues. Written as DNA, the CDR3 is TGTGCCAGCAGCTTAACGTGGTTGAGCTCTGGGGCCAACGTCCTGACTTTC. Translating it yields CASSLTWLSSGANVLTF.